This T cell receptor beta chain was documented in a study of cytomegalovirus exposure and HLA in healthy donors. Study outcomes and limitations: Several of the most significant clusters appeared linked to common viral pathogens, based on a later analysis.

A note on this clone: The antigen is not known.

The V gene's germline CDR1 is SGHTA and CDR2 FQGNSA. V was clipped by 5 bases and J by 5 bases; unmatched bases: 5. The CDR3 spans 13 residues. It was with 60 Vbeta and 13 Jbeta primers that the PCR ran. TCRdb's table, derived via immunoSEQ multiplex PCR, lists solely in-frame clones and lacks some. The sample consists of roughly 82,000 clones, roughly 74% of them appearing once. The TCR was taken from a woman between 50 and 59 years old in good health and CMV-seropositive. Specimen: PBMCs. The rearrangement joins TRBV7-2 to TRBJ1-2; TRBD1 agrees at 7 bases. In DNA form, the CDR3 reads TGTGCCAGCAGCACTTGGGACAGATATGGCTACACCTTC. Translated, it gives CASSTWDRYGYTF.